Below are 32 T cell receptor beta chains sequenced from a single sample in a study of T cells expressing NK-cell markers. TCRdb reprocessed the 5' RACE reads, keeping one entry per CDR3 protein, no DNA. Its listing shows 90,000 to 130,000 distinct CDR3 sequences. Sequenced sample: blood T cells: a sorted CD56 or NKG2C T cell subset, CD4+ or CD8+ T cells, or bulk PBMC T cells (not recorded which). The receptors shown here come from a woman between 18 and 70 years old in good health.

The V gene is TRBV4-2, the J gene TRBJ1-4; the D gene TCRdb calls, TRBD1, cannot be checked with no DNA. Germline CDR1 is LGHNA and CDR2 is YNFKEQ. The CDR3 spans 16 residues. The CDR3 sequence is CASSQEGQPTNEKLFF.

The rearrangement links TRBV29-1 to TRBJ1-1. Germline V gene data show CDR1 as SQVTM and CDR2 as ANQGSEA. The CDR3 has 12 residues. CDR3 region: CSVEGPTLEAFF. Using reference TRBV29-1 and TRBJ1-1 for the parts outside the CDR3, the full variable domain is SAVISQKPSRDICQRGTSLTIQCQVDSQVTMMFWYRQQPGQSLTLIATANQGSEATYESGFVIDKFPISRPNLTFSTLTVSNMSPEDSSIYLCSVEGPTLEAFFGQGTRLTVV.

The CDR3 loop reads CSVETVGVDNEQFF. The chain uses TRBV29-1 and TRBJ2-1; TCRdb's D call, TRBD1, is unchecked because there is no DNA. Germline V lookup: CDR1 SQVTM, CDR2 ANQGSEA. The CDR3 has 14 amino acids.

This chain connects TRBV5-1 to TRBJ1-2; the TRBD1 assignment by TCRdb is unverifiable without DNA. Germline CDR1 SGHRS, CDR2 YFSETQ. The CDR3 extends over 15 amino acids. The CDR3: CASSLLRGVFYGYTF.

This chain connects TRBV6-5 to TRBJ1-4. The V gene's germline CDR1 is MNHEY and CDR2 SVGAGI. The CDR3 runs 13 residues. CDR3 sequence: CASSYGQNEKLFF.

The chain is built from TRBV30 and TRBJ1-1. The CDR3 covers 14 residues. Germline V gene lookup returns CDR1 GTSNPN and CDR2 SVGIG (reference sequence). The CDR3 reads CAWSVLWQNTEAFF. Full variable domain (missing parts from reference TRBV30 and TRBJ1-1): SQTIHQWPATLVQPVGSPLSLECTVEGTSNPNLYWYRQAAGRGLQLLFYSVGIGQISSEVPQNLSASRPQDRQFILSSKKLLLSDSGFYLCAWSVLWQNTEAFFGQGTRLTVV.

The CDR3 sequence: CASQTGDRHIQYF. The chain links TRBV12-3 or TRBV12-4 to TRBJ2-4; TCRdb indicates TRBD1, and absent DNA this call remains unverified. This CDR3 has 13 amino acids.

The chain couples TRBV7-9 to TRBJ2-7. CDR3 length: 12 amino acids. Germline V gene data show CDR1 as SEHNR and CDR2 as FQNEAQ (reference sequence). CDR3 loop: CASSSTNYEQYF.

V and J are TRBV5-6 and TRBJ2-7; no DNA is available, so the TRBD1 call from TCRdb remains unchecked. CDR3 length: 13 amino acids. Per the germline V gene, CDR1 is SGHDT and CDR2 is YYEEEE. Here the CDR3 reads CASSFGQTYEQYF.

V and J are TRBV7-6 and TRBJ2-3; with no DNA, the TCRdb D assignment of TRBD2 cannot be verified. Per the germline V gene, CDR1 is SGHVS and CDR2 is FNYEAQ. The CDR3 has 16 amino acids. This CDR3 reads CASSKDTSYLTDTQYF.

The rearrangement uses TRBV7-9 and TRBJ2-1; TCRdb selects TRBD2, and the lack of DNA leaves this call unchecked. The CDR3 runs to 13 residues. The V gene's germline CDR1 is SEHNR and CDR2 FQNEAQ (reference sequence). The CDR3 region is CASSGTIYNEQFF.

The chain is built from TRBV5-4 and TRBJ1-4; TCRdb's D gene call, TRBD1, goes unchecked for lack of DNA. CDR1 is SGHNT, CDR2 YYREEE, per germline (reference sequence). The CDR3 loop spans 14 amino acids. The CDR3 loop is CASRRGDGPEKLFF.

The chain links TRBV4-1 to TRBJ2-5; no DNA is available, so the TRBD2 call from TCRdb remains unchecked. This CDR3 is built from 15 residues. Germline loops: CDR1 MGHRA, CDR2 YSYEKL. The CDR3 sequence is CASSQVLALGETQYF.

The genes are TRBV25-1 and TRBJ2-1; the D call of TRBD1 rests on TCRdb alone, since no DNA is present to check it. The V gene's germline CDR1 is MGHDK and CDR2 SYGVNS. The CDR3 contains 14 residues. CDR3 in amino acids: CASLGGLLYNEQFF.

The CDR3 reads CASSQYRGSQETQYF. The chain has TRBV4-3 and TRBJ2-5; without DNA, the TCRdb call of TRBD1 cannot be checked. CDR1 and CDR2 from the germline V gene are LGHNA and YSLEER. This CDR3 has 15 amino acids.

The chain employs TRBV4-3 and TRBJ1-2. CDR1 is LGHNA, CDR2 YSLEER, per germline. The CDR3 contains 14 residues. Here the CDR3 reads CASSQLELGYGYTF.

V and J are TRBV7-3 and TRBJ2-1; without DNA, the TCRdb call of TRBD2 cannot be checked. This CDR3 has 15 amino acids. Germline V gene lookup returns CDR1 SGHTA and CDR2 FQGTGA. This CDR3 reads CASSLEGPSYNEQFF.

The chain combines TRBV7-9 with TRBJ2-2. Germline V gene sequence: CDR1 SEHNR, CDR2 FQNEAQ (reference sequence). The CDR3 spans 15 residues. This chain's CDR3 is CASSLQIMDTGELFF.

The J gene is TRBJ1-4, the V gene TRBV6-5; TCRdb selects TRBD1, and the lack of DNA leaves this call unchecked. This CDR3 has 14 amino acids. In germline, CDR1 is MNHEY, CDR2 SVGAGI. CDR3: CASSFGQSNEKLFF.

CDR3 region: CATSDGSWQGAGELFF. This chain uses TRBV24-1 with TRBJ2-2; TCRdb's D call of TRBD2 is untestable without DNA. CDR1 and CDR2 (germline): KGHDR, SFDVKD. There are 16 residues in the CDR3.

CDR3 in amino acids: CASSPRDADYEQYF. J is TRBJ2-7 and V is TRBV28; checking the TCRdb D call of TRBD1 is not possible without DNA. Germline-derived CDR1 and CDR2 are MDHEN and SYDVKM. The CDR3 totals 14 residues.

This CDR3 is CSARGLGDQVTGELFF. The rearrangement links TRBV20-1 to TRBJ2-2; TCRdb's assignment of TRBD1 cannot be checked, as there is no DNA. The CDR3 contains 16 residues. Germline CDR1 and CDR2: DFQATT and SNEGSKA (reference sequence).

This chain joins TRBV5-5 and TRBJ2-1. This CDR3 is built from 13 residues. CDR1 and CDR2 (germline): SGHKS, YYEKEE (reference sequence). The CDR3 region is CASSPRTSNEQFF.

The chain has TRBV29-1 and TRBJ1-2; TCRdb calls TRBD1, which cannot be checked without DNA. The CDR3 is 13 residues long. In germline, CDR1 is SQVTM, CDR2 ANQGSEA. CDR3: CSVDAGGFDGYTF.

V usage is TRBV12-3 or TRBV12-4 and J usage is TRBJ2-7; TCRdb names TRBD1, which stays unverified in the absence of DNA. The CDR3 sequence is 15 residues long. CDR3 sequence reads: CASSSPGTGFYEQYF.

The chain has TRBV6-1 and TRBJ2-1; TCRdb indicates TRBD2, and absent DNA this call remains unverified. Germline CDR1 is MNHNS and CDR2 is SASEGT. The CDR3 spans 14 residues. The CDR3 sequence: CASSSPGLLWEQFF.

This chain uses TRBV7-6 with TRBJ2-7. This CDR3 contains 14 residues. Per the germline V gene, CDR1 is SGHVS and CDR2 is FNYEAQ. Here the CDR3 reads CASSLLPEGYEQYF.

This chain connects TRBV9 to TRBJ1-1. The CDR3 contains 15 residues. CDR1 SGDLS and CDR2 YYNGEE come from the germline V gene. CDR3 protein: CASSDLPGGGTEAFF.

The chain couples TRBV4-1 to TRBJ2-5; lacking DNA, the TRBD1 call made by TCRdb goes unchecked. The germline V gene has CDR1 MGHRA and CDR2 YSYEKL. The CDR3 length is 15 residues. The CDR3 region is CASRLQTGDQETQYF.

CDR3 in amino acids: CASGDREDEQFF. V usage is TRBV2 and J usage is TRBJ2-1; there is no DNA to check the TCRdb D call of TRBD1. CDR3 length: 12 residues. Germline V gene lookup returns CDR1 SNHLY and CDR2 FYNNEI.

The genes are TRBV20-1 and TRBJ2-7; TCRdb proposes TRBD2, but this gene call is untestable without DNA. Per germline, CDR1 DFQATT and CDR2 SNEGSKA (reference sequence). The CDR3 extends over 14 amino acids. The CDR3: CSANGRASSYEQYF.

This chain connects TRBV3-1 to TRBJ2-5. CDR3 length: 13 residues. Germline assignment: CDR1 LGHDT and CDR2 YNNKEL (reference sequence). The CDR3 reads CASSQEVPETQYF.